This T cell receptor (beta chain) derives from a study of monozygotic twins with inflammatory bowel disease. Study observations and caveats: The results supported no single strong signal or clonotype associated with IBD.

Germline assignment: CDR1 LGHDT and CDR2 YNNKEL (reference sequence). The CDR3 is 14 amino acids. TCRdb reanalyzed the 5' RACE reads and collapses them to one entry per CDR3 protein, without DNA. The table lists about 440,000 distinct CDR3 sequences, with 2% to 2.5% in the top ten. On this clonotype itself: Its antigen is undetermined.

The sample comprised blood. This TCR came from a human donor with ulcerative colitis or Crohn's disease, or a healthy co-twin of an affected twin (not recorded which). The V call is TRBV3-1, the J call TRBJ2-7. This chain's CDR3 is CASSQGQRVNEQYF.